A selection of T cell receptor beta chains follows, all from one sample in a study of cytomegalovirus exposure and HLA in healthy donors. Method: immunoSEQ multiplex PCR; TCRdb's copy keeps in-frame clones and lacks some. In the table there are more than 75,000 clones, approximately 85% of which are singletons. Sample: PBMCs. The receptors stem from a woman under 30 in good health and CMV-seropositive. Both conserved end residues are part of each CDR3. Each record gives: V gene, J gene, D gene, clone size, CDR3 DNA, CDR3 protein. The D gene is left open where the match is weak. Not all rows give a size; the values are once, few, many and, for expanded clones, a class.

TRBV15	TRBJ1-1	-	-	TGTGCCACCAGCACGGGACACATGAACACTGAAGCTTTCTTT	CATSTGHMNTEAFF
TRBV19	TRBJ2-1	TRBD2	-	TGTGCCAGTAGGCCCCCAGTCGGGTTAAGCGGGAACAATGAGCAGTTCTTC	CASRPPVGLSGNNEQFF
TRBV19	TRBJ2-1	TRBD1	-	TGTGCCAGCAGGCGGACAGGGGGCAATGAGCAGTTCTTC	CASRRTGGNEQFF
TRBV5-1	TRBJ2-7	TRBD1	-	TGCGCCAGCAGCACTGGACAGGGGGCCTACGAGCAGTACTTC	CASSTGQGAYEQYF
TRBV4-1	TRBJ1-2	-	-	TGCGCCAGCAGCCAAGGGACGACCCGGACACCCTCTAACTATGGCTACACCTTC	CASSQGTTRTPSNYGYTF
TRBV27	TRBJ1-5	-	-	TGTGCCAGCAGTTTATATCGGACAGTGGATCAGCCCCAGCATTTT	CASSLYRTVDQPQHF
TRBV6-4	TRBJ1-1	-	-	TGTGCCAGCAGTGACGACCCCATTCGGGGAGCCATCACTGAAGCTTTCTTT	CASSDDPIRGAITEAFF
TRBV10-3	TRBJ1-2	TRBD1	-	TGTGCCATCAGTGAAGATCCCGGACAGGGGGGTTATGGCTACACCTTC	CAISEDPGQGGYGYTF
TRBV27	TRBJ2-7	TRBD1	-	TGTGCCAGCAGTCACAGGGGGCAATTGTACGAGCAGTACTTC	CASSHRGQLYEQYF
TRBV6-6	TRBJ1-4	-	-	TGTGCCAGCAGTTACGTCCCCGGGACAAGCAATGAAAAACTGTTTTTT	CASSYVPGTSNEKLFF
TRBV7-9	TRBJ1-1	-	-	TGTGCCAGCAGCTTACAGGGCAGGAACACTGAAGCTTTCTTT	CASSLQGRNTEAFF
TRBV19	TRBJ1-2	-	-	TGTGCCACCCTGCCAGCGCTACACTATGGCTACACCTTC	CATLPALHYGYTF
TRBV5-1	TRBJ2-5	TRBD2	-	TGCGCCAGCTGGGTCGGGAGGACACAAGAGACCCAGTACTTC	CASWVGRTQETQYF
TRBV9	TRBJ2-2	-	once	TGTGCCAGCAGCGTAGATCAGGGTGGCACCGGGGAGCTGTTTTTT	CASSVDQGGTGELFF
TRBV18	TRBJ2-7	TRBD1	-	TGTGCCAGCTCCGGACAGGGCCGAGACGAGCAGTACTTC	CASSGQGRDEQYF
TRBV7-2	TRBJ1-1	TRBD1	-	TGTGCCAGCAGCTTCTGGACAGGGGTGAACACTGAAGCTTTCTTT	CASSFWTGVNTEAFF
TRBV4-2	TRBJ2-7	TRBD1	-	TGTGCCAGCAGCCAAAGGGGGCCCTACGAGCAGTACTTC	CASSQRGPYEQYF
TRBV30	TRBJ1-5	-	once	TGTGCCTGGAGTTCCAGGGTCAATCAGCCCCAGCATTTT	CAWSSRVNQPQHF
TRBV25-1	TRBJ2-4	TRBD1	-	TGTGCCAGCAGCTCCAACCGGGACAGACTAGCCAAAAACATTCAGTACTTC	CASSSNRDRLAKNIQYF